Here is one TCR beta chain with its context. Profiling relied on immunoSEQ multiplex PCR, and the TCRdb table lists in-frame clones only, not all of them. The data hold 150,000 to 200,000 clones, with 75% to 95% observed a single time. This entry comes from a study of blood T cell repertoires in COVID-19. Study overall: Collection of acute and convalescent COVID-19 samples took place in the United States, Italy and Spain. Nucleic acid was either cDNA or gDNA, and it came from T cells, B-cell-depleted T cells, or PBMCs.

The sequenced sample was peripheral blood. The receptor was isolated from a man aged 50-59 years with acute or convalescent COVID-19.

The CDR3 loop reads CASSLLTGVGNTIYF. Here the CDR3 DNA reads TGTGCCAGCAGCTTACTGACAGGGGTTGGAAACACCATATATTTT. The chain has TRBV7-8 and TRBJ1-3, with TRBD1 identical over 8 bases. Trimming took 2 bases from V and 3 from J; bases not matched to a gene: 3. The CDR3 has 15 residues. The germline CDR1 and CDR2 sequences are SGHVS and FQNEAQ.